This T cell receptor beta chain came from a study of circulating CD8 cells and anti-PD-1 response in melanoma. Using roughly 14 ng of total RNA, TCR libraries were made with the QIAseq Immune Repertoire TCR panel. A single record per CDR3 protein comes from TCRdb applying MiXCR to the reads. The sample carries several hundred distinct CDR3 sequences, about 8.7% recorded once. Four subsets defined by PD-1 and/or TIGIT were sorted from live CD3+CD8+TCRalphabeta+ cells. This CDR3 contains 15 residues. Germline values: CDR1 SGHTA, CDR2 FQGNSA. V gave up 5 bases and J gave up 2 bases; unmatched junction bases: 7. Judged by abundance, this clonotype is medium-sized (0.01 to 0.1%).

The sample was CD8+ T cells from PBMCs, taken at baseline or after one month of anti-PD-1 therapy (not recorded which). This receptor was identified in a human donor with melanoma. V usage is TRBV7-2 and J usage is TRBJ2-7; 9 bases fit TRBD1. As DNA, the CDR3 is TGTGCCAGCAGCCCAGGGACAGGGTACCCCTACGAGCAGTACTTC. Translation gives CASSPGTGYPYEQYF.